In this sample, the clone carrying this TCR beta chain turned up once. This sample stems from a study of T cell changes during pregnancy in multiple sclerosis. Germline assignment: CDR1 SEHNR and CDR2 FQNEAQ (reference sequence). With 1 base removed from V and 2 bases from J, the gap between germline ends came to 6 bases. The CDR3 runs 14 residues. Assay used: immunoSEQ multiplex PCR; TCRdb lists only in-frame clones, some missing. The sample consists of under 45,000 clones, about 88% of them appearing once. The TCR was taken from a female donor with multiple sclerosis, enrolled in a pregnancy study. The material sequenced was CD4+ T cells from peripheral blood mononuclear cells, taken in the second trimester of pregnancy. The chain recombines TRBV7-9 with TRBJ1-3; TRBD1 might be the D (6 bases). The CDR3 DNA follows: TGTGCCAGCAGCTTAGGGGACACTGGAAACACCATATATTTT. Its translation: CASSLGDTGNTIYF.